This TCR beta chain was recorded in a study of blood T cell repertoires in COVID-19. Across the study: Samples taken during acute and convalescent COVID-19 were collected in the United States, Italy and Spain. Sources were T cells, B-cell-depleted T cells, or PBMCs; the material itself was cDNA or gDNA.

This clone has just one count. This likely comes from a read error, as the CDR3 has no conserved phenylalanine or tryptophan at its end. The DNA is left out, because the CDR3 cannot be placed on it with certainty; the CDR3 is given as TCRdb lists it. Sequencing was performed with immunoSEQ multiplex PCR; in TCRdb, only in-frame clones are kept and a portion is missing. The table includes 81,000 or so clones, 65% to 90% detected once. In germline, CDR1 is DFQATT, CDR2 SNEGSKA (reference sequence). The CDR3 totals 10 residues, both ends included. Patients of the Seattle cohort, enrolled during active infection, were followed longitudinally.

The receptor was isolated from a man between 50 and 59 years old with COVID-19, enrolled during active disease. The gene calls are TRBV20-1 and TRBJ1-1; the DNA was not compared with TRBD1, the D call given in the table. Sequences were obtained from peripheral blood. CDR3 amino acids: CSASQGRTDL.